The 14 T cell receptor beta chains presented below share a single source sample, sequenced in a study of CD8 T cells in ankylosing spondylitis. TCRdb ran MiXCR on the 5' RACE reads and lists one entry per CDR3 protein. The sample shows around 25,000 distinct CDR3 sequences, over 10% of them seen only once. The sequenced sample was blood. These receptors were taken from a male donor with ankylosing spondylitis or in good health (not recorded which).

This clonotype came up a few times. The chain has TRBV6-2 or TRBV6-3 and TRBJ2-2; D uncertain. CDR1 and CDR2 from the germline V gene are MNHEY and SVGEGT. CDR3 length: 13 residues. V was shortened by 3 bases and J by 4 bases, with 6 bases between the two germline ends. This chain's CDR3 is CASSYRLTGELFF. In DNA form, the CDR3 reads TGTGCCAGCAGTTATCGACTCACCGGGGAGCTGTTTTTT.

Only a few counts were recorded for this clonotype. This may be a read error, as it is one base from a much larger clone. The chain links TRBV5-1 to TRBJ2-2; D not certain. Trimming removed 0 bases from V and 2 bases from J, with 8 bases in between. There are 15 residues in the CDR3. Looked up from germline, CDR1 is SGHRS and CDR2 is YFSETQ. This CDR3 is CASSLGPANTGELFF. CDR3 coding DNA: TGCGCCAGCAGCTTGGGGCCAGCTAACACCGGGGAGCTGTTTTTT.

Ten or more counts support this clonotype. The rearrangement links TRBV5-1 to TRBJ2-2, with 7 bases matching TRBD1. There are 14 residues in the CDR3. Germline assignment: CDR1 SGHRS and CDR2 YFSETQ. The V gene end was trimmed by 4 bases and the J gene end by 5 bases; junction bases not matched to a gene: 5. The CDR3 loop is CASSRDRVTGELFF. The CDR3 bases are TGCGCCAGCAGCCGGGACAGAGTGACCGGGGAGCTGTTTTTT.

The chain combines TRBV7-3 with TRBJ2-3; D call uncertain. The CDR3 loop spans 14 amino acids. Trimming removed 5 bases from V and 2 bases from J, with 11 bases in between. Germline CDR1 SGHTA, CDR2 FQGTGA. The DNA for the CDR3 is TGTGCCAGCAGCGCCCCCGGCTACACAGATACGCAGTATTTT. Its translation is CASSAPGYTDTQYF.

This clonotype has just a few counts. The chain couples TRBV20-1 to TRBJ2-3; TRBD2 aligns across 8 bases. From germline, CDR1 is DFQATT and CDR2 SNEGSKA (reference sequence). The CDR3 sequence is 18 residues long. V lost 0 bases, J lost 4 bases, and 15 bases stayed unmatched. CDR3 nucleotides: TGCAGTGCTAGAGATAGGAGGCCCCTAGCGGGTTTTCCAGATACGCAGTATTTT. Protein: CSARDRRPLAGFPDTQYF.

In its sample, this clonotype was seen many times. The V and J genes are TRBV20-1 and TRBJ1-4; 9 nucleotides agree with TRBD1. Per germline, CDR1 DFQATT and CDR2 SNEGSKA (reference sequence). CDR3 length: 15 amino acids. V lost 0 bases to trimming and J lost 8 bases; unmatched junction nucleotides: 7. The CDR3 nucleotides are TGCAGTGCTAGAGATGCTAACAGGGGGCAGGAAAAACTGTTTTTT. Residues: CSARDANRGQEKLFF.

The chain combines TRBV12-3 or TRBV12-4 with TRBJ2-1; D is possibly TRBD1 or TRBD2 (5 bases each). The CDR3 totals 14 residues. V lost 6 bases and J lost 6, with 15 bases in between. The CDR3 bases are TGTGCCAGCAGATCTGGGACCAGGCTCAATGAGCAGTTCTTC. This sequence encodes CASRSGTRLNEQFF.

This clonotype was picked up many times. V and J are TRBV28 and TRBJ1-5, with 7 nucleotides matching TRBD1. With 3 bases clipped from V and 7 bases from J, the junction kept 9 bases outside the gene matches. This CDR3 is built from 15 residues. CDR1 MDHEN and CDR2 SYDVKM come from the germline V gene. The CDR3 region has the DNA TGTGCCAGCAGTTTCCCTACAGGGGTAGGGCAGCCCCAGCATTTT. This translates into CASSFPTGVGQPQHF.

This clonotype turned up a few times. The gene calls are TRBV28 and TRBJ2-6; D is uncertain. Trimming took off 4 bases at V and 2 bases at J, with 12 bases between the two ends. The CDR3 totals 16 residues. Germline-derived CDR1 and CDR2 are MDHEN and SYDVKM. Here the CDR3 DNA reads TGTGCCAGCAGTTCAAACACAGAAACTGGGGCCAACGTCCTGACTTTC. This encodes CASSSNTETGANVLTF.

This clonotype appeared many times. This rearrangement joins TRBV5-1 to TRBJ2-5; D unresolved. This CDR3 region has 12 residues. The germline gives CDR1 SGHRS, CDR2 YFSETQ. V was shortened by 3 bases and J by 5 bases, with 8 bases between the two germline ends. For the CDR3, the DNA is TGCGCCAGCAGCTGGGGTGGGGAGACCCAGTACTTC. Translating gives CASSWGGETQYF.

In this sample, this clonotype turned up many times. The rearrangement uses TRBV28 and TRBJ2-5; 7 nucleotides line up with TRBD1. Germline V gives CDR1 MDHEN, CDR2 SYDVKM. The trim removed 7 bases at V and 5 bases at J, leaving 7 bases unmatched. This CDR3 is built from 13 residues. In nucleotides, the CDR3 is TGTGCCAGCACCTTCAGACAGGGCGAGACCCAGTACTTC. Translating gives CASTFRQGETQYF.

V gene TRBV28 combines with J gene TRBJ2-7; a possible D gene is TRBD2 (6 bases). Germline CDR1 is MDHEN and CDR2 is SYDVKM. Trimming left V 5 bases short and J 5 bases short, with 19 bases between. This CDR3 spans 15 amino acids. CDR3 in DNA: TGTGCCAGCAGTCCCCGTCTAGCGCGCAGGGACGAGCAGTACTTC. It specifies CASSPRLARRDEQYF.

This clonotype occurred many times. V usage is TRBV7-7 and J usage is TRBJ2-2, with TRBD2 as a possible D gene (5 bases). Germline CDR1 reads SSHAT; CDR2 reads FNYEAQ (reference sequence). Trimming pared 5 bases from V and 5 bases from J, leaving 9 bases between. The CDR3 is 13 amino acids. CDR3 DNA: TGTGCCAGCAGCACCGAGGGTACCGGGGAGCTGTTTTTT. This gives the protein CASSTEGTGELFF.

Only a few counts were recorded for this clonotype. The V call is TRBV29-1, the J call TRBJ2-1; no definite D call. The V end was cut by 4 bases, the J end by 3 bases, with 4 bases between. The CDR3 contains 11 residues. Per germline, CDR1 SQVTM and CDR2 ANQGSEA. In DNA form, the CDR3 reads TGCAGCGTTGTAATCTACAATGAGCAGTTCTTC. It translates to CSVVIYNEQFF.